This passage covers 6 T cell receptor beta chains from one sample sequenced in a study of CD8 T cells in Susac syndrome. Random hexamers primed reverse transcription of about 0.45 to 1 ug RNA. TCRdb reprocessed the immunoSEQ multiplex PCR reads via MiXCR and lists one record per CDR3 protein. The table shows about 200,000 distinct CDR3 sequences, with 90% to 95% occurring only once. The sequencing sample was made of CD4+ T cells from PBMCs. These TCRs come from a human donor with multiple sclerosis.

For the CDR3, the DNA is TGTGCCAGCAGCCAAGATTTTGGGACACAGTACTTC. This translates into CASSQDFGTQYF. The V call is TRBV14, the J call TRBJ2-5; D perhaps matches TRBD1 (6 bases). V lost 0 bases and J lost 11, with 10 bases in between. There are 12 residues in the CDR3. Germline-derived CDR1 and CDR2 are SGHDN and FVKESK.

The CDR3 sequence is CASSRPGRGEAFF. The CDR3 nucleotides are TGCGCCAGCAGTCGCCCGGGACGGGGTGAAGCTTTCTTT. The genes are TRBV23-1 and TRBJ1-1, with D possibly matching TRBD1 (5 bases). TRBV23-1 carries the ORF label, with uncertain function. Trimming took off 4 bases at V and 7 bases at J, with 13 bases between the two ends. This CDR3 spans 13 amino acids.

The V gene is TRBV6-5, the J gene TRBJ1-6; a possible D gene is TRBD1 (5 bases). Germline loops: CDR1 MNHEY, CDR2 SVGAGI. The germline V and J ends were trimmed by 4 bases and 10 bases, with 17 bases remaining between them. The CDR3 runs 15 residues. Here the CDR3 reads CASSLRLQVRSPLHF. The DNA for the CDR3 is TGTGCCAGCAGTTTGAGGTTACAGGTTCGCTCACCCCTCCACTTT.

CDR3 amino acids: CASRAPGSYEQYF. The CDR3 nucleotides read TGTGCCAGCAGAGCCCCGGGCTCCTACGAGCAGTACTTC. The rearrangement uses TRBV25-1 and TRBJ2-7; D gene uncertain. The V end lost 6 bases, the J end lost 0 bases, and 9 bases lay between the germline ends. The CDR3 length is 13 residues. The germline CDR1 and CDR2 sequences are MGHDK and SYGVNS.

This clonotype was seen only once. V and J are TRBV23-1 and TRBJ1-1; 8 bases are a match to TRBD1. TRBV23-1 is filed as an ORF, its function uncertain. This CDR3 is built from 16 residues. J lost 3 bases, V lost 6 bases, and 12 bases had no gene match. As DNA, the CDR3 is TGCGCCAGCAGCCCACACGGACAGGGTGAGGACACTGAAGCTTTCTTT. This encodes CASSPHGQGEDTEAFF.

The chain carries TRBV10-2 and TRBJ1-2, with TRBD1 matching over 7 bases. Germline lookup yields CDR1 WSHSY and CDR2 SAAADI. This CDR3 contains 13 residues. V dropped 6 bases and J dropped 4; count of bases not matched to a gene: 5. The CDR3 DNA reads as TGCGCCAGCAGAGGACAGGAGTCCTATGGCTACACCTTC. Amino acids: CASRGQESYGYTF.